The clone carrying this TCR beta chain has a handful of counts. Per the germline V gene, CDR1 is LGHNA and CDR2 is YNFKEQ. The CDR3 contains 17 residues. V dropped 1 base and J dropped 4; count of bases not matched to a gene: 6. The data stem from a study of patients and donors after allogeneic stem cell transplantation. TCRdb re-analysed the RT-PCR reads in MiXCR, keeping a single row per CDR3 protein. The sample contains 45,000 to 65,000 distinct CDR3 sequences, 13% of which appear only once. This sequence originates from a human donor who was either an allogeneic HSCT recipient or a stem cell or donor lymphocyte infusion donor (not recorded which). It is not recorded whose cells these are; they may come from a transplant donor. The specimen was blood, either unsorted or a sorted T cell fraction (not recorded which). This chain joins TRBV4-2 and TRBJ2-1; 11 bases align to TRBD2. The CDR3 spells CASSQGDGTSGYNEQFF. CDR3 sequence (DNA): TGTGCCAGCAGCCAAGGGGATGGGACTAGCGGTTACAATGAGCAGTTCTTC.